This TCR beta chain appears in the sequencing data of a study of a mutant IDH1 vaccine in newly diagnosed glioma. The time point here: baseline, week 1 (first vaccination visit). Documented treatment: pre-vaccination baseline after standard-of-care therapy. Germline values: CDR1 SEHNR, CDR2 FQNEAQ (reference sequence). Trimming removed 5 bases from V and 8 bases from J, with 19 bases in between. This CDR3 contains 15 residues. The repertoire was sequenced with immunoSEQ multiplex PCR; TCRdb's copy has only in-frame clones and lacks some. This table has approximately 100,000 clones, about 87% appearing once.

The specimen comprised PBMCs, sampled from a glioma patient treated with radiotherapy, temozolomide or both. The rearrangement uses TRBV7-9 and TRBJ2-1; weak D call: TRBD2 (6 bases). The receptor was derived from a woman in her forties or fifties with glioma. This CDR3 reads CASSKSGAREDEQFF. CDR3 bases: TGTGCCAGCAGCAAATCGGGAGCGAGGGAAGATGAGCAGTTCTTC.